The 27 T cell receptor beta chains presented below share a single source sample, sequenced in a study of post-analysis software for immune sequencing data. General study results and limits: With TRBV5-6, TRBV5-1 and TRBV20-1 included, about five TRBV segments were more frequent in patients than in controls.

These receptors have no identified antigens. The library was made from cDNA and included unique molecular identifiers. TCRdb re-called the PCR reads through MiXCR, storing one row per CDR3 protein. The table has hundreds of thousands of distinct CDR3 sequences, around 27% seen once; the top ten hold 0.56%. Specimen: blood. The origin of the receptors is a girl aged 10 to 17 with multiple sclerosis.

This rearrangement joins TRBV9 to TRBJ2-1, with D perhaps being TRBD1 or TRBD2 (5 bases each). The J call may be mistaken, given a closer DNA end match to TRBJ2-7. CDR3 length: 13 amino acids. CDR1 and CDR2 from the germline V gene are SGDLS and YYNGEE. The CDR3 spells CASSAWDADEQYF. DNA for the CDR3: TGTGCCAGCAGCGCCTGGGACGCCGATGAGCAGTACTTC.

Concerning this clonotype: A clone one base away is much larger, so this may be a read error. The chain combines TRBV12-3 or TRBV12-4 with TRBJ1-5, with no clear D. Deletions cut 5 bases from V and 0 bases from J, with 5 bases between. There are 13 residues in the CDR3. The CDR3 sequence is CASSANSNQPQHF. In DNA form, the CDR3 reads TGTGCCAGCAGTGCAAATAGCAATCAGCCCCAGCATTTT.

This clonotype was seen more than once but under ten times. The chain recombines TRBV24-1 with TRBJ2-1; 7 bases align to TRBD2. The CDR3 consists of 17 residues. The V gene's germline CDR1 is KGHDR and CDR2 SFDVKD. With 1 base clipped from V and 7 bases from J, the junction kept 12 bases outside the gene matches. The CDR3 region has the DNA TGTGCCACCAGTGATTTCGGTCCCGCCTGGGGGGGTAATGAGCAGTTCTTC. Protein sequence: CATSDFGPAWGGNEQFF.

This clonotype was recorded a few times. The genes are TRBV29-1 and TRBJ2-1; 10 bases line up with TRBD1. Germline values: CDR1 SQVTM, CDR2 ANQGSEA. This CDR3 is 14 amino acids long. The J segment lost 7 bases and the V segment lost 3 bases, leaving 6 bases of the junction unmatched. DNA of the CDR3: TGCAGCGTTGAGACAGGGGGCATTCCTAATGAGCAGTTCTTC. This translates into CSVETGGIPNEQFF.

Here the CDR3 reads CASRPGGFNTEAFF. CDR3 DNA: TGTGCCAGCCGGCCGGGGGGCTTTAACACTGAAGCTTTCTTT. The chain recombines TRBV10-3 with TRBJ1-1, with TRBD1 as a possible D gene (6 bases). Germline lookup yields CDR1 ENHRY and CDR2 SYGVKD. The ends were cut back, 10 bases at V and 2 bases at J, with 17 bases in the middle. This CDR3 is built from 14 residues.

A word on this clonotype: Relative to the germline gene, one junction end is altered; a read error may explain this. The J gene is TRBJ2-3, the V gene TRBV5-1; D perhaps matches TRBD2 (5 bases). Germline V gene sequence: CDR1 SGHRS, CDR2 YFSETQ. The CDR3 covers 17 residues. The CDR3 loop is CTSSLEGRPPSTDTQYF. CDR3 nucleotide sequence: TGCACCAGCAGCTTGGAAGGGAGACCCCCTAGCACAGATACGCAGTATTTT.

The J gene is TRBJ2-3, the V gene TRBV27, with D hard to call. This CDR3 spans 13 amino acids. V shed 8 bases and J shed 6 bases, with 15 bases lying between them. Germline V gene data show CDR1 as MNHEY and CDR2 as SMNVEV (reference sequence). The CDR3, as DNA: TGTGCCAGCGGGGTGAGGAGTCCCGATACGCAGTATTTT. Protein product: CASGVRSPDTQYF.

The gene calls are TRBV15 and TRBJ2-5; D tentatively fits TRBD1 or TRBD2 (5 bases each). The ends were cut back, 3 bases at V and 5 bases at J, with 13 bases in the middle. CDR3 length equals 14 residues. Per the germline V gene, CDR1 is LNHNV and CDR2 is YYDKDF (reference sequence). The CDR3 DNA reads TGTGCCACCAGCAGGGGGGATTCGGGGGAGACCCAGTACTTC. Translation gives CATSRGDSGETQYF.

The chain is built from TRBV5-1 and TRBJ2-3, with D perhaps matching TRBD2 (6 bases). This CDR3 region has 16 residues. Germline CDR1 reads SGHRS; CDR2 reads YFSETQ. Trimming left V 4 bases short and J 0 bases short, with 15 bases between. In nucleotides, the CDR3 is TGCGCCAGCAGCCGGGAGTCGCGGGCTAGCACAGATACGCAGTATTTT. Amino acids: CASSRESRASTDTQYF.

Written as DNA, the CDR3 is TGTGCCAGTAGTGGCGGTATAAGGGGAGGCTACACCTTC. Protein: CASSGGIRGGYTF. The chain has TRBV19 and TRBJ1-2; tentative D call: TRBD1 (5 bases). CDR1 is LNHDA, CDR2 SQIVND, per germline (reference sequence). V lost 5 bases to trimming and J lost 8 bases, with 15 bases between them. The CDR3 has 13 amino acids.

The V and J genes are TRBV3-1 and TRBJ1-2; 10 bases match TRBD1. The J segment lost 7 bases and the V segment lost 6 bases, leaving 8 bases of the junction unmatched. Germline values: CDR1 LGHDT, CDR2 YNNKEL (reference sequence). The CDR3 length is 14 residues. The CDR3: CASSPGQGPSGYTF. In DNA, the CDR3 is TGTGCCAGCAGTCCGGGACAGGGGCCCTCTGGCTACACCTTC. The variable domain in full, with the rest retrieved from reference TRBV3-1 and TRBJ1-2, is DTAVSQTPKYLVTQMGNDKSIKCEQNLGHDTMYWYKQDSKKFLKIMFSYNNKELIINETVPNRFSPKSPDKAHLNLHINSLELGDSAVYFCASSPGQGPSGYTFGSGTRLTVV.

The V and J genes are TRBV10-3 and TRBJ2-3; 8 positions match TRBD2. Trimming took 5 bases from V and 0 from J; bases not matched to a gene: 4. The CDR3 sequence is 15 residues long. Germline V gene lookup returns CDR1 ENHRY and CDR2 SYGVKD. This CDR3 is CAISRSSGSTDTQYF. CDR3 DNA: TGTGCCATCAGTCGTTCTAGCGGGAGCACAGATACGCAGTATTTT.

The J gene is TRBJ2-5, the V gene TRBV5-1; D is undetermined. In germline, CDR1 is SGHRS, CDR2 YFSETQ. The ends were cut back, 7 bases at V and 1 base at J, with 26 bases in the middle. The CDR3 spans 18 residues. The CDR3 region is CASSPSGSAITLQETQYF. CDR3 DNA: TGCGCCAGCTCCCCTAGTGGGTCAGCCATAACCCTCCAAGAGACCCAGTACTTC.

V usage is TRBV9 and J usage is TRBJ2-3; D not certain. V lost 4 bases to trimming and J lost 4 bases, with 13 bases between them. This CDR3 spans 14 amino acids. Germline lookup yields CDR1 SGDLS and CDR2 YYNGEE. CDR3 loop: CASSPRRRADTQYF. CDR3 coding DNA: TGTGCCAGCAGCCCCCGTAGAAGAGCAGATACGCAGTATTTT. Full variable domain (outside the CDR3, taken from reference TRBV9 and TRBJ2-3): DSGVTQTPKHLITATGQRVTLRCSPRSGDLSVYWYQQSLDQGLQFLIQYYNGEERAKGNILERFSAQQFPDLHSELNLSSLELGDSALYFCASSPRRRADTQYFGPGTRLTVL.

V is TRBV4-3 and J is TRBJ2-6; TRBD1 or TRBD2 may be the D gene (6 bases each). The CDR3 contains 15 residues. CDR1 is LGHNA, CDR2 YSLEER, per germline. The V end was cut by 2 bases, the J end by 4 bases, with 9 bases between. The CDR3 nucleotides are TGCGCCAGCAGCCAAACGGGGGCGGGGGCCAACGTCCTGACTTTC. Its translation is CASSQTGAGANVLTF.

This clonotype was counted between two and nine times. This rearrangement joins TRBV5-6 to TRBJ1-1; tentative D call: TRBD1 (6 bases). The CDR3 length is 13 residues. Trimming removed 7 bases from V and 0 bases from J, with 10 bases in between. Germline CDR1 is SGHDT and CDR2 is YYEEEE. The CDR3 nucleotides read TGTGCCAGCGGGGGGCCCCTGAACACTGAAGCTTTCTTT. Its translation: CASGGPLNTEAFF. The full variable domain, its missing parts supplied by reference TRBV5-6 and TRBJ1-1, is DAGVTQSPTHLIKTRGQQVTLRCSPKSGHDTVSWYQQALGQGPQFIFQYYEEEERQRGNFPDRFSGHQFPNYSSELNVNALLLGDSALYLCASGGPLNTEAFFGQGTRLTVV.

This clonotype occurred a few times. This chain uses TRBV29-1 with TRBJ1-1; no definite D call. This CDR3 has 15 residues. V was pared by 5 bases and J by 1 base, with 17 bases between. Germline CDR1 and CDR2: SQVTM and ANQGSEA. This CDR3 is CSVSHRLLQNTEAFF. CDR3 sequence (DNA): TGCAGCGTTTCCCATCGACTCCTCCAGAACACTGAAGCTTTCTTT. Full variable domain (remainder filled in from reference TRBV29-1 and TRBJ1-1): SAVISQKPSRDICQRGTSLTIQCQVDSQVTMMFWYRQQPGQSLTLIATANQGSEATYESGFVIDKFPISRPNLTFSTLTVSNMSPEDSSIYLCSVSHRLLQNTEAFFGQGTRLTVV.

The chain joins TRBV2 to TRBJ2-7, with 8 positions matching TRBD1. The DNA end favors TRBJ2-5, so the J call may be wrong. Per the germline V gene, CDR1 is SNHLY and CDR2 is FYNNEI. This CDR3 comprises 13 residues. Here the CDR3 reads CASTKDREETQYF. The DNA for the CDR3 is TGTGCCAGCACGAAGGACAGGGAAGAGACCCAGTACTTC.

This chain joins TRBV6-6 and TRBJ1-2; a possible D gene is TRBD1 (5 bases). V was cut by 8 bases and J by 3 bases, with 13 bases left in between. CDR3 length: 13 residues. Per germline, CDR1 MNHNY and CDR2 SVGAGI (reference sequence). For the CDR3, the DNA is TGTGCCAGCGCGGGACGGGAGGACTATGGCTACACCTTC. As protein: CASAGREDYGYTF.

This clonotype appeared many times. One junction end disagrees with the germline gene, perhaps due to a read error. The rearrangement links TRBV10-1 to TRBJ2-5; the D call may be TRBD1 or TRBD2 (6 bases each). The CDR3 length is 12 residues. Germline CDR1 WNHNN, CDR2 SYGVQD (reference sequence). Written as DNA, the CDR3 is TGTGCCAGCAGCGAGGGGGGAGAGACCCAGTACTTC. This sequence encodes CASSEGGETQYF.

This chain connects TRBV20-1 to TRBJ2-7, with D possibly being TRBD1 (6 bases). Trimming stripped 6 bases from V and 0 bases from J, with 9 bases between. Germline loops: CDR1 DFQATT, CDR2 SNEGSKA (reference sequence). The CDR3 is 12 amino acids. The CDR3 nucleotides read TGCAGTGCCGGACAGAGCTCCTACGAGCAGTACTTC. Translated: CSAGQSSYEQYF.

In its sample, this clonotype was seen many times. This may stem from a read error, because a much larger clone lies one nucleotide away. This chain connects TRBV7-6 to TRBJ2-3, with unresolved D. Per the germline V gene, CDR1 is SGHVS and CDR2 is FNYEAQ. Trimming cost V 2 bases and J 4 bases, with 4 bases left between them. The CDR3 spans 12 residues. In DNA, the CDR3 is TGTGCCAGCAGCTTACTTCCAGATACGCAGTATTTT. It codes for CASSLLPDTQYF.

This clonotype was observed a few times. V and J are TRBV12-3 or TRBV12-4 and TRBJ2-3, with a tentative D call TRBD2 (6 bases). The CDR3 runs 20 residues. V was pared by 6 bases and J by 4 bases, with 32 bases between. The CDR3 DNA is TGTGCCAGCAGAACAATCGGGAGAGGTCTTGAAGGCCAATCCGCAGATACGCAGTATTTT. Amino acids: CASRTIGRGLEGQSADTQYF.

This clonotype showed up just once. The junction shows a germline mismatch at one end, possibly a read error. The chain uses TRBV28 and TRBJ1-2, with D uncertain. The CDR3 is 14 amino acids. CDR1 MDHEN and CDR2 SYDVKM come from the germline V gene. The CDR3 DNA reads as TGCGCCAGCAGTTTTTTTATGAGGGACTATGGCTACACCTTC. Translating gives CASSFFMRDYGYTF.

V is TRBV20-1 and J is TRBJ2-7; D remains unclear. The DNA end favors TRBJ2-5, so the J call may be wrong. The V gene's germline CDR1 is DFQATT and CDR2 SNEGSKA (reference sequence). The CDR3 runs to 10 residues. In DNA form, the CDR3 reads TGCAGTGCTTCTAAAGAGACCCAGTACTTC. It codes for CSASKETQYF.

The chain recombines TRBV12-3 or TRBV12-4 with TRBJ2-7; 8 bases line up with TRBD2. V was pared by 3 bases and J by 7 bases, with 11 bases of the junction left unmatched. The CDR3 is made up of 15 amino acids. The CDR3 DNA is TGTGCCAGCAGTTTCTCTCCCGGGGGGGGCAATGAGCAGTACTTC. Translating gives CASSFSPGGGNEQYF.

This clonotype turned up a few times. The chain has TRBV7-2 and TRBJ2-3, with D uncertain. Between the trimmed V and J ends, which lost 5 bases and 0 bases, there was a span of 12 bases. Looked up from germline, CDR1 is SGHTA and CDR2 is FQGNSA. CDR3 length: 15 amino acids. This CDR3 reads CASSTPGASTDTQYF. In DNA, the CDR3 is TGTGCCAGCAGCACCCCTGGCGCAAGCACAGATACGCAGTATTTT. Drawing the rest from reference TRBV7-2 and TRBJ2-3, the complete variable domain is GAGVSQSPSNKVTEKGKDVELRCDPISGHTALYWYRQSLGQGLEFLIYFQGNSAPDKSGLPSDRFSAERTGGSVSTLTIQRTQQEDSAVYLCASSTPGASTDTQYFGPGTRLTVL.